This T cell receptor beta chain was documented in a study of tumor and adjacent non-tumor tissue in lung cancer. In the study overall: Stage I to III disease affected some 11 men and 5 women aged about 30 to 85.

Study results and caveats: Shorter survival was associated with higher TCR diversity in tumors.

TCRbeta libraries were built with three rounds of nested PCR, modified from ARM-PCR. MiXCR was run by TCRdb on the multiplex PCR reads, yielding one entry per CDR3 protein. Of 100,000 or so distinct CDR3 sequences in the sample, approximately 65% were seen once. In the case of this clonotype: Its antigen remains unknown. This CDR3 is missing its conserved last phenylalanine or tryptophan, likely due to a read error.

The CDR3 runs to 15 residues. Germline V CDR1 and CDR2: SGHAT, FQNNGV. Trimming removed 5 bases at V and 10 bases at J, with 18 bases between. RNA was extracted from bulk tissue without any cell sorting. More than 3 cm separated this lung sample from the edge of the tumor. Newly diagnosed lung cancer patients had thoracic surgery in China, August–November 2014, without prior chemotherapy. This sequence originates from a man aged 25 to 45 with non-small cell lung cancer. The sequenced material came from distant non-tumor lung tissue. The chain recombines TRBV11-2 with TRBJ1-6, with D maybe TRBD1 (5 bases). CDR3 loop: CASSQAGTGVSPLHI. DNA for the CDR3: TGTGCCAGCAGCCAGGCGGGAACAGGAGTCTCACCCCTCCACATT.